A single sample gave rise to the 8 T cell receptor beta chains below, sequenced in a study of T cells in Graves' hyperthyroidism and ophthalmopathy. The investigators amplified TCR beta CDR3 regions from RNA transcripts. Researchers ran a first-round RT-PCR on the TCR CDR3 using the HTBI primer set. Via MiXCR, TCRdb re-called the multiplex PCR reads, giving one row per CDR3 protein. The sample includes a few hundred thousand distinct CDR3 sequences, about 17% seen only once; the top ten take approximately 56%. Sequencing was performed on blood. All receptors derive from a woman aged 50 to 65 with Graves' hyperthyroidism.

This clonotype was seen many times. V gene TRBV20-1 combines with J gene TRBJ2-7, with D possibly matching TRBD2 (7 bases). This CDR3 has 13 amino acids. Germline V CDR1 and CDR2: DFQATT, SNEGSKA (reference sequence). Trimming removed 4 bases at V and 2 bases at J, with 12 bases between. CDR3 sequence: CSATPGGAYEQYF. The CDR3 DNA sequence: TGCAGTGCTACCCCGGGGGGCGCCTACGAGCAGTACTTC.

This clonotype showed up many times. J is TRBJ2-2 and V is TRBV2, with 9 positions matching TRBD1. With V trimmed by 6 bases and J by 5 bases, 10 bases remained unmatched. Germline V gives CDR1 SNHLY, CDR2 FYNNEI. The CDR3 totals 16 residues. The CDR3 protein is CASRREQGALTGELFF. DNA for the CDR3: TGTGCCAGCAGGAGGGAACAGGGGGCGTTAACCGGGGAGCTGTTTTTT.

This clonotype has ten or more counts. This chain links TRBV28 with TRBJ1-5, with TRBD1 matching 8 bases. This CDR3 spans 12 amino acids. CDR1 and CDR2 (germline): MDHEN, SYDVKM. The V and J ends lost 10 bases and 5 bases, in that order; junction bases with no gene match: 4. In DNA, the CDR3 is TGTGCCACCTACAGGGGGTATCAGCCCCAGCATTTT. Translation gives CATYRGYQPQHF.

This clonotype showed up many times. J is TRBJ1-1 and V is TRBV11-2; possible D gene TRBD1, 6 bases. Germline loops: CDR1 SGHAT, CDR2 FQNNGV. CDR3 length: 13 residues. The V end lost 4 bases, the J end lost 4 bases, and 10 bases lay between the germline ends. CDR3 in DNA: TGTGCCAGCAGCTATAGCAGGGGCACTGAAGCTTTCTTT. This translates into CASSYSRGTEAFF.

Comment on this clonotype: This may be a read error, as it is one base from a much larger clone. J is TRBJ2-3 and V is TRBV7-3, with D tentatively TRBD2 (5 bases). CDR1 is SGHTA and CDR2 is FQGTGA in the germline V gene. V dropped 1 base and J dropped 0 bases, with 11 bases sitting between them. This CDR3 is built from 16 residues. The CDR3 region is CASSLSQLGSTDTQYF. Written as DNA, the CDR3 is TGTGCCAGCAGCTTAAGTCAACTAGGAAGCACAGATACGCAGTATTTT.

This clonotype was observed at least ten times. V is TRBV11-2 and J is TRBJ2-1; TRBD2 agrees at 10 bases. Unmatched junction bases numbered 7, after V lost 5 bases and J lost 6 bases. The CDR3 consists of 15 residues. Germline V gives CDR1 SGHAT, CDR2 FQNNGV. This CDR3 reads CASSLGLAASNEQFF. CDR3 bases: TGTGCCAGCAGCCTAGGACTAGCGGCCTCCAATGAGCAGTTCTTC.

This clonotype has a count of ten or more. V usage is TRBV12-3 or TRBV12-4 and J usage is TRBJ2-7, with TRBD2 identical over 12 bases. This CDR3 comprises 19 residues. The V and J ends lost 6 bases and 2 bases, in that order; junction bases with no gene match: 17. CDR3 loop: CASSPLAGGAHLLAYEQYF. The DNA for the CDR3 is TGTGCCAGCAGCCCCCTAGCGGGAGGGGCCCATCTATTGGCCTACGAGCAGTACTTC.

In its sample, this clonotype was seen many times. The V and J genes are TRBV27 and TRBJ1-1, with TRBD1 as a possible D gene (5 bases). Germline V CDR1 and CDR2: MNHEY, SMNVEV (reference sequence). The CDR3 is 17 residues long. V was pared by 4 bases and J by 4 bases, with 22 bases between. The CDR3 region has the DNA TGTGCCAGCAGTTATGGATTGCGTGGGGGGGGTGGCACTGAAGCTTTCTTT. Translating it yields CASSYGLRGGGGTEAFF.